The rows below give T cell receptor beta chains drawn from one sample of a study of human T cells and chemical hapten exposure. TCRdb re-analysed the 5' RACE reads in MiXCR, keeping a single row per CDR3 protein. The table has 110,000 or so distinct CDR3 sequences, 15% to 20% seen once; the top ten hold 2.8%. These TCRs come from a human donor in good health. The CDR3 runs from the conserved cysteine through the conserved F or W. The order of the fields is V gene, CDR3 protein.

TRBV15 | CATSRDEWGAKNIQYF
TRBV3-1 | CASSPRGGGGRTEAFF
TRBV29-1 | CSVVTGQGPVSGNTIYF
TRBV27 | CASSLLGRYYGYTF
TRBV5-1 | CASSFFIRGETQYF
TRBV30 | CAWSTGTYEQYF
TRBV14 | CASSQVSWGSNYNSPLHF
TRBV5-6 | CASSFRTYSTEAFF
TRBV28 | CASSPQKWGKSSYEQYF
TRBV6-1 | CASSATGSANEKLFF
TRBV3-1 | CASSQAGTGAYEQYF
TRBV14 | CASSQGGASTEAFF
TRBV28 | CASSPPRGLPPYEQYF
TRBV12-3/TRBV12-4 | CASSLNRVRVGGYTF
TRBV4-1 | CASSRVGANTYEQYF
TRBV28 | CASREGGTGTDTQYF
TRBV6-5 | CASTMSGGGSGANVLTF
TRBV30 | CAWRELAGYNEQFF
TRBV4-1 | CASSQSPGGQETQYF
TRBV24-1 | CATGLGYNEQFF
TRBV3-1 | CASSQGQGGYYGYTF
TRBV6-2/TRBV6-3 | CASRKGPRYEQYF
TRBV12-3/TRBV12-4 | CASSLASGRDEQFF
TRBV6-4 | CASSDSVNEQFF
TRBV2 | CASSEGQGNQPQHF
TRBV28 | CASSPVAGRLADTQYF
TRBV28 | CASSPAGRGTEAFF
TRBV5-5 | CASSPRTGNPYEQYF
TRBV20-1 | CSAGGFASGANVLTF
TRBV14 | CASSQVGGGRYNEQFF
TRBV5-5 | CASSSSQGARYEQYF
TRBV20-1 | CSARETGVSTGELFF
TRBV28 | CASRRRLGEQFF
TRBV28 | CASSLGWRKYGYTF
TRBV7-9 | CASSLMTTTTNEKLFF
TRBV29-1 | CSVAGVWTSGQVDTQYF
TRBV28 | CASSLGTSSGANVLTF